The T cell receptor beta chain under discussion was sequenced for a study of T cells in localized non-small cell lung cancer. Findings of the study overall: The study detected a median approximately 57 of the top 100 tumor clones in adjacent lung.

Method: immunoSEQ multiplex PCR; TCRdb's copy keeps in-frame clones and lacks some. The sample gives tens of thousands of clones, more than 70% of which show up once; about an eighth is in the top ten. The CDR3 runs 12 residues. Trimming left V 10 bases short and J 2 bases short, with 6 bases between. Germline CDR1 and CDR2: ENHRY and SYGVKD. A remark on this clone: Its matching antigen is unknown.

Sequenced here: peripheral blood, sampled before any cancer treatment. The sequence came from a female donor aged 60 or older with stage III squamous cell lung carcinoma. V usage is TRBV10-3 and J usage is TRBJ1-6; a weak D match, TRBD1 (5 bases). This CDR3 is CATGAYNSPLHF. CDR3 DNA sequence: TGTGCCACGGGGGCCTATAATTCACCCCTCCACTTT.